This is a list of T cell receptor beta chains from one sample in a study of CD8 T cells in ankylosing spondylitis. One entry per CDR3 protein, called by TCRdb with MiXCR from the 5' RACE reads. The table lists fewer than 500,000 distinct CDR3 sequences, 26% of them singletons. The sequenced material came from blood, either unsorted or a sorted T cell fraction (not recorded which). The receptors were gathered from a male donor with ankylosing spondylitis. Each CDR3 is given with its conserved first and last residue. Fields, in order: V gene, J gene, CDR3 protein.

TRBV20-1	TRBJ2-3	CSARDRVAGEDTQYF
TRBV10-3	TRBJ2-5	CAIRRSGQETQYF
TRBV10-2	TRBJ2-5	CASSQTSGHQETQYF
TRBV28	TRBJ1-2	CASSPWQQGYGYTF
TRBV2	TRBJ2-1	CASRPGQLINNEQFF
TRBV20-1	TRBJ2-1	CSARSLAGGYNEQFF
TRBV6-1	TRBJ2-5	CACEVRGAETQYF
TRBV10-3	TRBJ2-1	CAISGTSHSYNEQFF
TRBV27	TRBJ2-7	CASRGTSGTRFHEQYF
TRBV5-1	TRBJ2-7	CASSLEGDRVNREQYF
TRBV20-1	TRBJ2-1	CSARVRTSGNNEQFF
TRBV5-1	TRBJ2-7	CASSLSLAGGYEQYF
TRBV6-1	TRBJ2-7	CASSPRTGTYEQYF
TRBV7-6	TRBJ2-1	CASSSYLDYNEQFF
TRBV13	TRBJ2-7	CASSLGREGRGEQYF
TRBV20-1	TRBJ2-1	CSAPRTSGNHNEQFF
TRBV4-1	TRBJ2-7	CASSQTVVREQYF
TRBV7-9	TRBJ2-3	CASSLAPLTTDTQYF
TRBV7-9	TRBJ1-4	CASSPNLRADSEKLFF
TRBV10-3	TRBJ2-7	CAITETGGTEQYF
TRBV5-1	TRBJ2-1	CASSLALAGASSYNEQFF
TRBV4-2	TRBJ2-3	CASSQDREGFTDTQYF
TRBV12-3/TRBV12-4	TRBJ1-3	CASRDGYFSGNTIYF
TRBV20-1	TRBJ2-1	CSADGLAGRPYNEQFF
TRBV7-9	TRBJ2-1	CASSLGAPQAYNEQFF
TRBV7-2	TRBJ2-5	CASSRRTGGLQETQYF
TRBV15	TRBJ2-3	CATSRERVTQYF
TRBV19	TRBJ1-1	CASSIGQGRWTEAFF
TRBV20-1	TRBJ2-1	CSASGQANNEQFF
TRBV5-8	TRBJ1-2	CASSFHQGPYGYTF
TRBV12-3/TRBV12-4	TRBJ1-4	CASSSRDSATNEKLFF
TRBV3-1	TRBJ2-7	CASSHPAEYEQYF
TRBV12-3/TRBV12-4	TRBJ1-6	CASKLGTGVSPLHF
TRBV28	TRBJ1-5	CASGWDQGVSNQPQHF
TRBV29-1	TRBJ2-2	CSVIEGAGELFF
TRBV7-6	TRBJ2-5	CASSSLWLAGGGQETQYF
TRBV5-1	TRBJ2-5	CASSLGSGGNQETQYF
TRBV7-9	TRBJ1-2	CASSLAANYGYTF
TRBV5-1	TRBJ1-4	CASSLNRNEKLFF
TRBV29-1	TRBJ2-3	CSAPDKSATDTQYF
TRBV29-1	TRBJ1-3	CSGTGSSGNTIYF
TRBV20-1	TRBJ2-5	CSAAGGYQETQYF
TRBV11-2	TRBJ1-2	CASRSTGEYGYTF
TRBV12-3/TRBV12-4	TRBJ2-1	CASSLGSSSYNEQFF
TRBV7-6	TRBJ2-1	CASSRGRDSYNEQFF
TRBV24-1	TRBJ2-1	CATSDHGTSGNNEQFF
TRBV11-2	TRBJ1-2	CASSLGTGTGDGYTF
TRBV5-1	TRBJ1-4	CASKPFSAMEEKLFF
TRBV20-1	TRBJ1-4	CSAPTGVDEKLFF
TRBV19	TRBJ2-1	CASGTRQGSPYNEQFF
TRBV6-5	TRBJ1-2	CASSYWDRANYGYTF
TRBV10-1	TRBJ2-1	CASTNLTGAILNNEQFF
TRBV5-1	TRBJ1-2	CASSLENGRPYGYTF